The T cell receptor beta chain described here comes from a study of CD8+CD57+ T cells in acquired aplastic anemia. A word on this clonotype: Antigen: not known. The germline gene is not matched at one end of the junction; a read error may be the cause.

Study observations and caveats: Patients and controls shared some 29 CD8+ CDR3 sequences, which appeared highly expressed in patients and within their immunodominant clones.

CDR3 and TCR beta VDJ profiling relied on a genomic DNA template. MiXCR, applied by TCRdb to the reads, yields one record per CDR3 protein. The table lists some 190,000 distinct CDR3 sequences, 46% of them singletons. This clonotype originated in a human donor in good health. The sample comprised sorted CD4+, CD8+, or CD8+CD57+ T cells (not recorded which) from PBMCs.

The CDR3 DNA sequence: TGCGCCATTAAGGCAGGGTGGAATTCACCCCTCCACTTT. It codes for CAIKAGWNSPLHF. This chain joins TRBV2 and TRBJ1-6, with TRBD1 as a possible D gene (5 bases). This CDR3 contains 13 residues. CDR1 is SNHLY, CDR2 FYNNEI, per germline.